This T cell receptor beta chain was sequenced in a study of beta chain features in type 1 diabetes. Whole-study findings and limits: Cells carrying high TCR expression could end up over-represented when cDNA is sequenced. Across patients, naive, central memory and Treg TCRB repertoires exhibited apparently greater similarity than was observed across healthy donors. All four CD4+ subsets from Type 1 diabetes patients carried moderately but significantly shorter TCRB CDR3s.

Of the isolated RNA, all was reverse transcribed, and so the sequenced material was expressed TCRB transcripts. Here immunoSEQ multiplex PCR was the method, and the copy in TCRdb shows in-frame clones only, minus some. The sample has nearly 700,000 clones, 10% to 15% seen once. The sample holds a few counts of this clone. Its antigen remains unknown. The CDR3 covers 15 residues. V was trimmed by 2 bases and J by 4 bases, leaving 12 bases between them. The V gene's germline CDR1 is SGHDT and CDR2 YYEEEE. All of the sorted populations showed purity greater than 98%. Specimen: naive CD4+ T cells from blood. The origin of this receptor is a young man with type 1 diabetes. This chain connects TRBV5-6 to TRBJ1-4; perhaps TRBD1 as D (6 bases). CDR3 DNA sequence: TGTGCCAGCAGCTTCCGGGGGCCACGTAATGAAAAACTGTTTTTT. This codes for CASSFRGPRNEKLFF.